This T cell receptor beta chain was retrieved from a study of blood T cell repertoires in COVID-19. Study context: The analysed material was cDNA or gDNA that came from T cells, B-cell-depleted T cells, or PBMCs.

Original processing methods: Amplification with reference gene primers provided the estimates of nucleated cell counts. Profiling relied on immunoSEQ multiplex PCR, and the TCRdb table lists in-frame clones only, not all of them. V and J calls and clone size are copied from that table; D and trimming were computed from the DNA. The sample holds some 16,000 clones; roughly nine tenths are singletons and the top ten take about a tenth. Germline V gene data show CDR1 as LGHDT and CDR2 as YNNKEL (reference sequence). CDR3 size: 18 residues. Trimming removed 1 base from V and 2 bases from J; junction bases left unmatched: 10.

The rearrangement uses TRBV3-1 (or the pseudogene TRBV3-2) and TRBJ2-2; TRBD1 matches at 7 bases. Sequencing used peripheral blood. This receptor was identified in an elderly man with acute or convalescent COVID-19. The CDR3 region has the DNA TGTGCCAGCAGCCAAGTCCACCCCGGGACAGCAAACACCGGGGAGCTGTTTTTT. Protein: CASSQVHPGTANTGELFF.